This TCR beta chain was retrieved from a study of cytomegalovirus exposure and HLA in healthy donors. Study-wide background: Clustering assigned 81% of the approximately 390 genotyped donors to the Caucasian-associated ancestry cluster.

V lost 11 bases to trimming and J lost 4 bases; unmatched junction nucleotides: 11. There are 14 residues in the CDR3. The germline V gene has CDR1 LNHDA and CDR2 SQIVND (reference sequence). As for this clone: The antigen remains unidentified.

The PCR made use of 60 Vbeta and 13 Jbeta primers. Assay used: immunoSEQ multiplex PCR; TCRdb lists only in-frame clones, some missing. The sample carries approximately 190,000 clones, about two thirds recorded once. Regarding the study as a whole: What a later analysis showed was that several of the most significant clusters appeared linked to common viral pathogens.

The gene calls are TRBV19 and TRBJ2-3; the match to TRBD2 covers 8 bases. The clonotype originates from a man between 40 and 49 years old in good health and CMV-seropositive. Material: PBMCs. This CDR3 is CAGGTREGSDTQYF. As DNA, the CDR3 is TGTGCCGGAGGGACTAGAGAGGGTTCAGATACGCAGTATTTT.